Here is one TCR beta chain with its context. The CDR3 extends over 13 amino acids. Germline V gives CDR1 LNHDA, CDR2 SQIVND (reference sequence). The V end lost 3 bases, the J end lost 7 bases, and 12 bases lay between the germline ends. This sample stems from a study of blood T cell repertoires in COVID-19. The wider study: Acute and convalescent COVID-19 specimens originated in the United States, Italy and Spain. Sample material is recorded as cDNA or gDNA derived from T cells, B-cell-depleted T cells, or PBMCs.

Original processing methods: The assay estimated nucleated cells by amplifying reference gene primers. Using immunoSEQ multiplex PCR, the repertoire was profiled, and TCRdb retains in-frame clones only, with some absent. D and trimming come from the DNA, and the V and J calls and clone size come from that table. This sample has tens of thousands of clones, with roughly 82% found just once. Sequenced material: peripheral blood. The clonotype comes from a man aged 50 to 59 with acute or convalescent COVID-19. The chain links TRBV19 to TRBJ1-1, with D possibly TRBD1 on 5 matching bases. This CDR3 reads CASSIQGPVEAFF. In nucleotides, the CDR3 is TGTGCCAGTAGTATTCAGGGCCCGGTTGAAGCTTTCTTT.